This T cell receptor (beta chain) was obtained from a study of regulatory T cells in long-lasting Graves disease. Researchers made TCR beta libraries by using iRepertoire HTBI primers and running Arm-PCR on CDR3 regions. MiXCR was run by TCRdb on the multiplex PCR reads, yielding one entry per CDR3 protein. In the table there are approximately 460,000 distinct CDR3 sequences, around 15% of which are singletons. This clonotype showed up just a few times. Time point given: newly diagnosed GD, antithyroid drugs for less than 3 months. RNA isolated from PBMCs was used to make the TCR library. Per germline, CDR1 SQVTM and CDR2 ANQGSEA. The CDR3 runs 10 residues. V lost 7 bases and J 4 bases, leaving 6 bases between the germline ends. This sample also belongs to another study, concerning T cells in Graves' hyperthyroidism and ophthalmopathy. Per that study: Pregnant or lactating patients were excluded, as were those with uncontrolled infection or other autoimmune disease.

The source was peripheral blood mononuclear cells (PBMCs), collected at new diagnosis, from a patient treated with antithyroid drugs. This chain links TRBV29-1 with TRBJ2-3; no definite D call. The origin of this receptor is a woman aged 25 to 39 with Graves disease. This CDR3 is CSAEADTQYF. Written as DNA, the CDR3 is TGCAGCGCGGAAGCAGATACGCAGTATTTT.